This T cell receptor beta chain stems from a study of follicular helper T cells after annual influenza vaccination. Across the whole study: For some subjects, blood spans the 2013-2014, 2014-2015 and 2015-2016 annual vaccinations.

Time point given: 2015-2016 season, 7 days after influenza vaccination. The CDR3 extends over 16 amino acids. V dropped 3 bases and J dropped 2; count of bases not matched to a gene: 8. The germline gives CDR1 SGHDT, CDR2 YYEEEE. Here immunoSEQ multiplex PCR was the method, and the copy in TCRdb shows in-frame clones only, minus some. This table has approximately 1,100 clones, 70% to 90% appearing once. V gene TRBV5-6 combines with J gene TRBJ2-7; 10 nucleotides agree with TRBD1. The receptor was derived from an adult who received the influenza vaccine. The sample consisted of CXCR5+ CD38- circulating T follicular helper cells from blood, taken 7 days after influenza vaccination. The sample's subset: circulating Tfh, non-naive CD4+CXCR5+PD-1+ (ICOS+CD38+ or ICOS-CD38-). The CDR3 protein is CASSSLWDRGAYEQYF. The CDR3 nucleotides read TGTGCCAGCAGCTCACTTTGGGACAGGGGAGCCTACGAGCAGTACTTC.